These T cell receptor beta chains were read from a single sample in a study of OX40 agonist ivuxolimab in advanced cancers. The protocol was immunoSEQ multiplex PCR, while the TCRdb copy is restricted to in-frame clones and leaves out a portion. Seen here are tens of thousands of clones, approximately 78% observed once, and the top ten hold about 0.69%. Sequencing was performed on CD4+ or CD8+ T cells sorted from blood, taken in a trial of the OX40 agonist ivuxolimab. The receptors derive from an adult with an advanced solid tumor such as melanoma, head and neck, liver or kidney cancer. Both conserved end residues are part of each CDR3. The D gene is left open where the match is weak. Not every row has a clone size; where given, it reads once, few, many or a size class.

size	J	D	V	CDR3	DNA
once	TRBJ2-3	NA	TRBV2	CASSEARTDTQYF	TGTGCCAGCAGTGAAGCGCGAACAGATACGCAGTATTTT
NA	TRBJ2-1	NA	TRBV14	CASSLMREQFF	TGTGCCAGCAGCCTAATGCGTGAGCAGTTCTTC
NA	TRBJ2-1	TRBD1	TRBV6-5	CASRRQGDNEQFF	TGTGCCAGCAGAAGACAGGGAGACAATGAGCAGTTCTTC
NA	TRBJ1-2	TRBD1	TRBV7-2	CASSPGGTVGMGYTF	TGTGCCAGCAGCCCGGGGGGGACAGTTGGGATGGGCTACACCTTC
once	TRBJ2-5	TRBD2	TRBV6-4	CAKAGGGETQYF	TGTGCCAAGGCGGGGGGCGGGGAGACCCAGTACTTC
NA	TRBJ2-7	NA	TRBV21-1	CASSRLRGFTYEQYF	TGTGCCAGCAGCCGCCTGAGGGGTTTCACCTACGAGCAGTACTTC
NA	TRBJ2-2	NA	TRBV7-8	CASSSGLLNTGELFF	TGTGCCAGCAGCTCGGGACTCTTGAACACCGGGGAGCTGTTTTTT
NA	TRBJ1-5	NA	TRBV14	CASSQDWGGVQPQHF	TGTGCCAGCAGCCAAGATTGGGGGGGAGTTCAGCCCCAGCATTTT
NA	TRBJ2-1	TRBD2	TRBV7-9	CASSLVEGRDEQFF	TGTGCCAGCAGCTTAGTTGAGGGGAGGGATGAGCAGTTCTTC
NA	TRBJ2-7	NA	TRBV5-4	CASSLVGGPGEQYF	TGTGCCAGCAGCTTGGTCGGGGGGCCTGGAGAGCAGTACTTC
NA	TRBJ2-5	TRBD1	TRBV9	CASSIGQGAETQYF	TGTGCCAGCAGCATTGGACAGGGGGCCGAGACCCAGTACTTC
NA	TRBJ1-1	TRBD1	TRBV7-9	CASSRRGVEDTEAFF	TGTGCCAGCAGCCGCAGGGGGGTCGAGGACACTGAAGCTTTCTTT
NA	TRBJ1-2	NA	TRBV6-1	CASSGLRGNYGYTF	TGTGCCAGCTCGGGCCTCCGGGGTAACTATGGCTACACCTTC
NA	TRBJ1-2	NA	TRBV5-1	CASSLIGGNWDGYTF	TGCGCCAGCAGCTTGATCGGAGGGAACTGGGATGGCTACACCTTC
once	TRBJ2-3	TRBD1	TRBV5-8	CASSSTGDYTDTQYF	TGTGCCAGCAGCTCTACAGGGGATTACACAGATACGCAGTATTTT
NA	TRBJ2-7	NA	TRBV10-1	CASSEDHEQYF	TGCGCCAGCAGTGAAGACCACGAGCAGTACTTC
NA	TRBJ2-3	NA	TRBV4-1	CASSQPSSNTQYF	TGCGCCAGCAGCCAACCCAGTTCAAATACGCAGTATTTT